This record looks at one T cell receptor beta chain sequence and its context. TCRdb processed the PCR reads anew with MiXCR; each CDR3 protein has one entry. The sample records about 11,000 distinct CDR3 sequences, around 63% being singletons. The CDR3 runs 14 residues. With 3 bases removed from V and 2 bases from J, the gap between germline ends came to 9 bases. CDR1 is WNHNN and CDR2 is SYGVQD in the germline V gene (reference sequence). The record originates from a study of CD4 and CD8 cells across lung adenocarcinoma regions. The clonotype was recovered from a male donor with lung adenocarcinoma. The CD4 and CD8 labels of this study may be unreliable. The source material was CD8+ T cells from the margin of a lung tumor. The V call is TRBV10-1, the J call TRBJ2-3; D is unclear. CDR3 residues: CASSDRHATDTQYF. DNA of the CDR3: TGCGCCAGCAGTGACAGACATGCCACAGATACGCAGTATTTT.